This T cell receptor beta chain was captured by sequencing in a study of blood T cell repertoires in COVID-19. Study-level information: PBMCs, B-cell-depleted T cells, or T cells provided the cDNA or gDNA that made up the material.

The CDR3 spans 12 residues. The germline CDR1 and CDR2 sequences are SGHAT and FQDESV (reference sequence). Trimming removed 4 bases from V and 11 bases from J, with 14 bases in between. Per the original methods: The assay estimated nucleated cells by amplifying reference gene primers. This table comes from immunoSEQ multiplex PCR, and its TCRdb copy is limited to in-frame clones, with some not included. V and J calls plus clone size are reproduced from that table; the DNA served to infer D and trimming. The sample carries about 220,000 clones, 65% to 90% recorded once. The sequence derives from a woman between 65 and 79 years old with acute or convalescent COVID-19. The specimen sequenced was peripheral blood. V usage is TRBV11-1 and J usage is TRBJ1-1, with TRBD1 as a possible D gene (5 bases). The CDR3 region has the DNA TGTGCCAGCAGCTCCCAGGGTTTATCCGCTTTCTTT. This codes for CASSSQGLSAFF.